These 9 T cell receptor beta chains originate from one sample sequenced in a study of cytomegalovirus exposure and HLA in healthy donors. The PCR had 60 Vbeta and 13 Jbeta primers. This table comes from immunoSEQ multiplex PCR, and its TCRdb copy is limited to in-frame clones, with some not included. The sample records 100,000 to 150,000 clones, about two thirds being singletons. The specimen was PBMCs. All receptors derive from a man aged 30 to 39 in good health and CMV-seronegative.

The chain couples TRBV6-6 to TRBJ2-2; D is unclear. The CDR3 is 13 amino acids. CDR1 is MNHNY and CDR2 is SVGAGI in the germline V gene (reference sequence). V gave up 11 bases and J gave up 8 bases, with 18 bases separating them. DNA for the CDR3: TGTGCCTCCTCACCTGCCCCGACTGGGGAGCTGTTTTTT. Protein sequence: CASSPAPTGELFF.

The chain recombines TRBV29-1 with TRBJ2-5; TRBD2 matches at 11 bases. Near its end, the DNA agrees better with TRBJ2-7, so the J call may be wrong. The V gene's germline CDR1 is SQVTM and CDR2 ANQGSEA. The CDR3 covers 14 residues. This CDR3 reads CSVFGTSGTYEQYF. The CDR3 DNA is TGCAGCGTTTTCGGGACTAGCGGCACCTACGAGCAGTACTTC.

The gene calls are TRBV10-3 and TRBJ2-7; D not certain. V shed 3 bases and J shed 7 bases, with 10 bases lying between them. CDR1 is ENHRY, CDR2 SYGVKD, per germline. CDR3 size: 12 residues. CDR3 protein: CAISEPETEQYF. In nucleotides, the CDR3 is TGTGCCATCAGTGAACCTGAAACTGAGCAGTACTTC.

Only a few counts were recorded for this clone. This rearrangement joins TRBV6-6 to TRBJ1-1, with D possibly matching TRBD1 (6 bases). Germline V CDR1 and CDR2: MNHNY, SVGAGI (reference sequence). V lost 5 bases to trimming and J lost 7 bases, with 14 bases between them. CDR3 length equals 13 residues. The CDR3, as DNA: TGTGCCAGCAGTCCCGACCAGGGGCTTGAAGCTTTCTTT. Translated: CASSPDQGLEAFF.

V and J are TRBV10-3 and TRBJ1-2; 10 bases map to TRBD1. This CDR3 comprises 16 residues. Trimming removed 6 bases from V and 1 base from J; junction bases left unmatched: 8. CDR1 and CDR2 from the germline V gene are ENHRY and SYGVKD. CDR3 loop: CAISGTGDKFNYGYTF. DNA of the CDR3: TGTGCCATCAGCGGGACAGGGGACAAATTTAACTATGGCTACACCTTC.

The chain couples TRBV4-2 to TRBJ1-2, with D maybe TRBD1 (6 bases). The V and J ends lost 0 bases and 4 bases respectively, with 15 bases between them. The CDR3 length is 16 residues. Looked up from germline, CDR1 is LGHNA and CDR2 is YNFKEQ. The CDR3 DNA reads TGTGCCAGCAGCCAAGATAGTGGGGGGGGCTTCTATGGCTACACCTTC. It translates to CASSQDSGGGFYGYTF.

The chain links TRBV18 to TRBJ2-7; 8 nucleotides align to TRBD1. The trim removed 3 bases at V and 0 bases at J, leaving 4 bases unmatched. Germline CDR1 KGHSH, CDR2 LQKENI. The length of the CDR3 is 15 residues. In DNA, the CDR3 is TGTGCCAGCTCACCGACAGGGGCTTTCTCCTACGAGCAGTACTTC. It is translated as CASSPTGAFSYEQYF.

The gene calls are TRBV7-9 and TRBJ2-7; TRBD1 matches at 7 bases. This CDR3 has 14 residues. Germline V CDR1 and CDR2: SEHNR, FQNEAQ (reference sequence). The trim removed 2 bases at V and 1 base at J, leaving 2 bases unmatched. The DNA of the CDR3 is TGTGCCAGCAGCTTAACGACAGGGTCCTACGAGCAGTACTTC. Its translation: CASSLTTGSYEQYF.

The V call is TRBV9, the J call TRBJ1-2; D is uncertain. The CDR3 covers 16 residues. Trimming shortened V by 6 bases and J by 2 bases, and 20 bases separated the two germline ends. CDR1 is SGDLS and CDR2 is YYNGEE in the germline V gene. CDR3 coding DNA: TGTGCCAGCACCCGAGTCGGCAGCGAGGGCAACTATGGCTACACCTTC. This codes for CASTRVGSEGNYGYTF.